A single sample is the source of the 8 T cell receptor beta chains below, sequenced in a study of T cells of healthy individuals. TCRdb redid the calling of the 5' RACE reads with MiXCR, one entry per CDR3 protein. This table holds 45,000 to 60,000 distinct CDR3 sequences, roughly 14% found once. The receptors come from a human donor in good health.

This clonotype came up many times. The rearrangement uses TRBV20-1 and TRBJ2-7; 10 bases line up with TRBD2. The CDR3 consists of 14 residues. With V trimmed by 6 bases and J by 0 bases, 5 bases remained unmatched. Germline lookup yields CDR1 DFQATT and CDR2 SNEGSKA (reference sequence). In DNA, the CDR3 is TGCAGTGCGAGTCCTAGCGGGAGCTCCTACGAGCAGTACTTC. Protein: CSASPSGSSYEQYF.

This clonotype has more than one count but fewer than ten. The chain uses TRBV18 and TRBJ1-1; the D is unclear. The CDR3 is 13 residues long. CDR1 is KGHSH and CDR2 is LQKENI in the germline V gene. Trimming stripped 4 bases from V and 2 bases from J, with 8 bases between. The CDR3 DNA follows: TGTGCCAGCTCACTGCCAGCAAACACTGAAGCTTTCTTT. Protein sequence: CASSLPANTEAFF.

This clonotype was recorded a few times. The rearrangement joins TRBV5-1 to TRBJ2-7; D remains ambiguous. Trimming cost V 0 bases and J 3 bases, with 7 bases left between them. The germline CDR1 and CDR2 sequences are SGHRS and YFSETQ. The CDR3 sequence is 13 residues long. The CDR3, as DNA: TGCGCCAGCAGCTTGGCGATGTACTACGAGCAGTACTTC. Encoded protein: CASSLAMYYEQYF.

This clonotype was seen ten or more times. This rearrangement joins TRBV9 to TRBJ2-6; no clear D. The length of the CDR3 is 14 residues. CDR1 SGDLS and CDR2 YYNGEE come from the germline V gene. Trimming cost V 4 bases and J 0 bases, with 5 bases left between them. The CDR3 DNA follows: TGTGCCAGCAGCCTCGCCTCTGGGGCCAACGTCCTGACTTTC. Protein: CASSLASGANVLTF.

The rearrangement links TRBV20-1 to TRBJ2-1, with D unresolved. CDR3 length: 13 amino acids. Trimming shortened V by 0 bases and J by 6 bases, and 9 bases separated the two germline ends. Germline assignment: CDR1 DFQATT and CDR2 SNEGSKA (reference sequence). CDR3 nucleotide sequence: TGCAGTGCTAGAGATAAAGGGTCCAATGAGCAGTTCTTC. This sequence encodes CSARDKGSNEQFF.

The V and J genes are TRBV3-1 and TRBJ2-1; no definite D call. V was clipped by 4 bases and J by 7 bases, with 14 bases between them. Germline CDR1 is LGHDT and CDR2 is YNNKEL (reference sequence). This CDR3 comprises 14 residues. The CDR3 region has the DNA TGTGCCAGCAGCCCCTTAAATCTAGGTAATGAGCAGTTCTTC. As protein: CASSPLNLGNEQFF.

J is TRBJ2-7 and V is TRBV13; the match to TRBD1 covers 7 bases. J was trimmed by 12 bases and V by 6 bases; bases with no gene match: 11. The germline V gene encodes CDR1 PRHDT and CDR2 FYEKMQ (reference sequence). The CDR3 runs 12 residues. In nucleotides, the CDR3 is TGTGCCAGCAGTTACGGAACGACAGGGTGGTACTTC. Its protein product is CASSYGTTGWYF. The whole variable domain, remainder taken from reference TRBV13 and TRBJ2-7, is AAGVIQSPRHLIKEKRETATLKCYPIPRHDTVYWYQQGPGQDPQFLISFYEKMQSDKGSIPDRFSAQQFSDYHSELNMSSLELGDSALYFCASSYGTTGWYFGPGTRLTVT.

J is TRBJ1-4 and V is TRBV12-3 or TRBV12-4; 11 nucleotides line up with TRBD1. V lost 5 bases and J lost 10; bases outside the gene matches: 12. The CDR3 spans 16 residues. The CDR3 reads CASSAHRDRGSGKLFF. DNA of the CDR3: TGTGCCAGCAGTGCCCATCGGGACAGGGGGTCCGGAAAACTGTTTTTT.